The 30 T cell receptor beta chains in this list originate from one sample, sequenced in a study of beta chain features in type 1 diabetes. Whole-study results and caveats: For Type 1 diabetes patients, all four CD4+ subsets carried TCRB CDR3s that were moderately but significantly shorter.

The sequenced template was cDNA made from the entire isolated RNA. Measured with immunoSEQ multiplex PCR; TCRdb has only the in-frame clones, and not every one. The repertoire holds about 160,000 clones, with around 8% as singletons. No antigen has been identified for these receptors. Sample: central memory CD4+ T cells from blood. The receptors were sampled from a woman aged 18-35 years with type 1 diabetes.

This clone was recorded a few times. Other DNA sequences in this specimen translate into the identical CDR3. The chain is built from TRBV5-1 and TRBJ2-3, with no clear D. The CDR3 has 14 amino acids. V lost 0 bases and J lost 0, with 5 bases in between. Germline values: CDR1 SGHRS, CDR2 YFSETQ. CDR3 nucleotides: TGCGCCAGCAGCTTGGGCGGTAGCACAGATACGCAGTATTTT. Protein product: CASSLGGSTDTQYF.

This chain uses TRBV7-2 with TRBJ2-3; D is unresolved. The CDR3 totals 12 residues. V lost 11 bases and J 2 bases, leaving 11 bases between the germline ends. Germline values: CDR1 SGHTA, CDR2 FQGNSA. The CDR3 DNA reads as TGTGCCGGGCGATTGATCACAGATACGCAGTATTTT. This sequence encodes CAGRLITDTQYF.

The chain employs TRBV6-6 and TRBJ1-5; 9 bases match TRBD1. V trimming: 5 bases; J trimming: 2 bases; junction bases outside the gene matches: 1. This CDR3 has 14 amino acids. Germline-derived CDR1 and CDR2 are MNHNY and SVGAGI (reference sequence). CDR3 region: CASSRDRGNQPQHF. The DNA of the CDR3 is TGTGCCAGCAGTCGGGACAGGGGCAATCAGCCCCAGCATTTT.

In this sample, this clone turned up a few times. V is TRBV28 and J is TRBJ2-5, with TRBD1 as a possible D gene (6 bases). Deletions cut 8 bases from V and 1 base from J, with 8 bases between. CDR3 length: 12 residues. CDR1 is MDHEN and CDR2 is SYDVKM in the germline V gene. The CDR3 here is CASVDSQETQYF. Here the CDR3 DNA reads TGTGCCAGCGTGGACAGCCAAGAGACCCAGTACTTC.

The V and J genes are TRBV19 and TRBJ2-3, with 7 positions matching TRBD1. Germline trimming cut 9 bases from V and 4 bases from J; bases unmatched to any gene: 10. The CDR3 spans 14 residues. Germline CDR1 LNHDA, CDR2 SQIVND (reference sequence). The CDR3 protein is CASERRTGADTQYF. The CDR3 nucleotides read TGTGCCAGCGAAAGAAGGACAGGTGCAGATACGCAGTATTTT.

In its sample, this clone was seen a few times. The CDR3 DNA is TGCGCCAGCAGCTTGAGGGAAGCGGGAGGGACCCAGTACTTC. Residues: CASSLREAGGTQYF. The rearrangement joins TRBV5-1 to TRBJ2-5, with 9 nucleotides matching TRBD2. CDR3 length: 14 amino acids. Germline CDR1 is SGHRS and CDR2 is YFSETQ. The junction had 5 bases not matched to a gene; V was cut back by 1 base and J by 7 bases.

The chain joins TRBV7-2 to TRBJ2-3, with 9 positions matching TRBD2. Germline V lookup: CDR1 SGHTA, CDR2 FQGNSA. Trimming cost V 2 bases and J 3 bases; bases outside gene matches: 15. The CDR3 extends over 19 amino acids. CDR3 DNA sequence: TGTGCCAGCAGCTTACCGGGGCTAGCGGGGCCAATACGAACAGATACGCAGTATTTT. It encodes CASSLPGLAGPIRTDTQYF.

The chain employs TRBV2 and TRBJ1-6; 10 bases are shared with TRBD1. The germline CDR1 and CDR2 sequences are SNHLY and FYNNEI. V was pared by 7 bases and J by 5 bases, with 11 bases of the junction left unmatched. The CDR3 is 17 amino acids. Here the CDR3 reads CASTRRTGGKNNSPLHF. CDR3 nucleotide sequence: TGTGCCAGCACCCGTCGGACAGGGGGTAAAAATAATTCACCCCTCCACTTT.

This clone was seen a handful of times. Other DNA sequences in the same sample also yield this CDR3. The chain couples TRBV18 to TRBJ2-3, with a possible D match to TRBD2 (5 bases). Trimming removed 3 bases from V and 0 bases from J, with 10 bases in between. The CDR3 extends over 15 amino acids. Germline loops: CDR1 KGHSH, CDR2 LQKENI. DNA of the CDR3: TGTGCCAGCTCACCTGACTACCTTAGCACAGATACGCAGTATTTT. The encoded protein is CASSPDYLSTDTQYF.

This clone was picked up a small number of times. V is TRBV7-2 and J is TRBJ2-3; D is perhaps TRBD1 (6 bases). The CDR3 spans 13 residues. The V end was cut by 5 bases, the J end by 5 bases, with 11 bases between. CDR1 SGHTA and CDR2 FQGNSA come from the germline V gene. CDR3 nucleotide sequence: TGTGCCAGCAGCCGACAGGTGCGAGATACGCAGTATTTT. Translation gives CASSRQVRDTQYF.

This clone was observed a few times. The V and J genes are TRBV19 and TRBJ1-1; tentative D call: TRBD1 (5 bases). Germline CDR1 reads LNHDA; CDR2 reads SQIVND (reference sequence). The CDR3 sequence is 15 residues long. The ends were cut back, 3 bases at V and 5 bases at J, with 16 bases in the middle. CDR3 residues: CASSISGHPETEAFF. The CDR3 DNA is TGTGCCAGTAGTATCTCCGGACACCCAGAAACTGAAGCTTTCTTT.

The chain uses TRBV4-3 and TRBJ1-5, with TRBD1 as a possible D gene (5 bases). Deletions cut 3 bases from V and 4 bases from J, with 10 bases between. The germline V gene encodes CDR1 LGHNA and CDR2 YSLEER. The CDR3 contains 14 residues. CDR3 nucleotide sequence: TGCGCCAGCAGCCAGAGGGAGGGGAATCAGCCCCAGCATTTT. Amino acids: CASSQREGNQPQHF.

The rearrangement joins TRBV5-1 to TRBJ2-7, with D tentatively TRBD1 (5 bases). Germline V gene sequence: CDR1 SGHRS, CDR2 YFSETQ. The CDR3 covers 15 residues. Trimming stripped 3 bases from V and 0 bases from J, with 13 bases between. The CDR3 loop reads CASSWGGHPSYEQYF. CDR3 coding DNA: TGCGCCAGCAGCTGGGGCGGACACCCCTCCTACGAGCAGTACTTC.

The table lists this clone with a few counts. The V call is TRBV11-2, the J call TRBJ2-7; D is ambiguous. The CDR3 extends over 13 amino acids. Germline V lookup: CDR1 SGHAT, CDR2 FQNNGV. V was pared by 2 bases and J by 3 bases, with 8 bases between. The CDR3 protein is CASSLSQHYEQYF. For the CDR3, the DNA is TGTGCCAGCAGCTTATCACAGCACTACGAGCAGTACTTC.

The chain has TRBV14 and TRBJ1-2; D unresolved. The germline gives CDR1 SGHDN, CDR2 FVKESK. With 0 bases removed from V and 4 bases from J, the gap between germline ends came to 6 bases. This CDR3 contains 13 residues. CDR3 coding DNA: TGTGCCAGCAGCCAAGATAGTGCCTATGGCTACACCTTC. This encodes CASSQDSAYGYTF. Full variable domain (remainder filled in from reference TRBV14 and TRBJ1-2): EAGVTQFPSHSVIEKGQTVTLRCDPISGHDNLYWYRRVMGKEIKFLLHFVKESKQDESGMPNNRFLAERTGGTYSTLKVQPAELEDSGVYFCASSQDSAYGYTFGSGTRLTVV.

This clone has only a few counts. The chain employs TRBV4-3 and TRBJ2-1; 9 bases are shared with TRBD2. Trimming cost V 5 bases and J 8 bases; bases outside gene matches: 13. The CDR3 runs to 16 residues. Germline V gene sequence: CDR1 LGHNA, CDR2 YSLEER. DNA of the CDR3: TGCGCCAGCAGCTCTCAATGGGGCGGGAGGGTATATGAGCAGTTCTTC. It translates to CASSSQWGGRVYEQFF.

The genes are TRBV6-6 and TRBJ2-1; 8 nucleotides agree with TRBD2. The CDR3 is 14 residues long. The germline V gene has CDR1 MNHNY and CDR2 SVGAGI (reference sequence). The V and J ends lost 9 bases and 7 bases, in that order; junction bases with no gene match: 11. CDR3 loop: CASYTSGATNEQFF. CDR3 nucleotides: TGTGCCAGTTATACTAGCGGAGCTACGAATGAGCAGTTCTTC.

This clone was seen repeatedly, ten times or more. The V and J genes are TRBV29-1 and TRBJ2-5; 7 positions match TRBD1. Germline V gives CDR1 SQVTM, CDR2 ANQGSEA. The CDR3 spans 14 residues. V lost 6 bases and J lost 1; bases outside the gene matches: 8. The CDR3 region has the DNA TGCAGCGTCGTAAAACAGGGGCGCCAAGAGACCCAGTACTTC. Protein: CSVVKQGRQETQYF.

The table lists this clone with many counts. V gene TRBV11-2 combines with J gene TRBJ2-3; perhaps TRBD2 as D (6 bases). Deletions cut 3 bases from V and 4 bases from J, with 14 bases between. The germline V gene has CDR1 SGHAT and CDR2 FQNNGV. This CDR3 is built from 15 residues. The CDR3 coding sequence is TGTGCCAGCAGCTTGGCGGGGTCCCGCCCAGATACGCAGTATTTT. It is translated as CASSLAGSRPDTQYF.

This clone was seen a handful of times. This rearrangement joins TRBV11-3 to TRBJ2-3, with 7 bases fitting TRBD1. This CDR3 comprises 14 residues. V lost 8 bases, J lost 1 base, and 6 bases stayed unmatched. The germline V gene has CDR1 SGHNT and CDR2 YENEEA. CDR3 in DNA: TGTGCCAGCGGAACAGGGGACGGCACAGATACGCAGTATTTT. Protein: CASGTGDGTDTQYF.

The genes are TRBV5-1 and TRBJ2-5, with 8 bases aligning to TRBD2. The junction had 3 bases not matched to a gene; V was cut back by 4 bases and J by 1 base. Germline-derived CDR1 and CDR2 are SGHRS and YFSETQ. The CDR3 sequence is 14 residues long. In DNA form, the CDR3 reads TGCGCCAGCAGCCTCGGACTAGCCCAAGAGACCCAGTACTTC. Its protein is CASSLGLAQETQYF. Combining the CDR3 with reference TRBV5-1 and TRBJ2-5 gives the whole variable domain KAGVTQTPRYLIKTRGQQVTLSCSPISGHRSVSWYQQTPGQGLQFLFEYFSETQRNKGNFPGRFSGRQFSNSRSEMNVSTLELGDSALYLCASSLGLAQETQYFGPGTRLLVL.

This clone was found a few times. V and J are TRBV7-2 and TRBJ2-1; the match to TRBD2 covers 7 bases. The germline V gene encodes CDR1 SGHTA and CDR2 FQGNSA. J was trimmed by 12 bases and V by 1 base; bases with no gene match: 0. This CDR3 comprises 11 residues. CDR3 sequence reads: CASSLERGQFF. The CDR3 DNA reads TGTGCCAGCAGCTTAGAGCGGGGGCAGTTCTTC.

This chain connects TRBV2 to TRBJ2-5; 7 nucleotides line up with TRBD2. With 5 bases clipped from V and 4 bases from J, the junction kept 4 bases outside the gene matches. This CDR3 contains 13 residues. Germline CDR1 and CDR2: SNHLY and FYNNEI. CDR3: CASSPSSGETQYF. The CDR3 DNA sequence: TGTGCCAGCAGTCCGTCTAGCGGAGAGACCCAGTACTTC.

The genes are TRBV4-2 and TRBJ2-4, with 7 bases fitting TRBD1. The length of the CDR3 is 16 residues. The germline V gene encodes CDR1 LGHNA and CDR2 YNFKEQ. The V gene end was trimmed by 2 bases and the J gene end by 1 base; junction bases not matched to a gene: 5. CDR3 amino acids: CASSQLQGMAKNIQYF. The CDR3 DNA reads TGTGCCAGCAGCCAACTACAGGGGATGGCCAAAAACATTCAGTACTTC.

This clone was seen a handful of times. The CDR3 loop is CASSLQGHSPLHF. CDR3 nucleotides: TGTGCCAGCAGCTTACAGGGGCATTCACCCCTCCACTTT. The rearrangement links TRBV7-9 to TRBJ1-6; perhaps TRBD1 as D (6 bases). V was trimmed by 2 bases and J by 8 bases, leaving 7 bases between them. Germline V gene lookup returns CDR1 SEHNR and CDR2 FQNEAQ (reference sequence). The CDR3 consists of 13 residues. The full variable domain, with the rest looked up from reference TRBV7-9 and TRBJ1-6, is DTGVSQNPRHKITKRGQNVTFRCDPISEHNRLYWYRQTLGQGPEFLTYFQNEAQLEKSRLLSDRFSAERPKGSFSTLEIQRTEQGDSAMYLCASSLQGHSPLHFGNGTRLTVT.

This clone was counted between two and nine times. The gene calls are TRBV28 and TRBJ2-1; 7 nucleotides agree with TRBD1. The V segment lost 7 bases and the J segment 6 bases; nucleotides outside the gene matches: 3. The germline V gene encodes CDR1 MDHEN and CDR2 SYDVKM. CDR3 length: 12 amino acids. In DNA form, the CDR3 reads TGTGCCAGCACCGACAGGGTCAATGAGCAGTTCTTC. Its translation is CASTDRVNEQFF.

This clone was picked up a small number of times. The chain joins TRBV2 to TRBJ2-3; D unresolved. The CDR3 runs to 14 residues. Germline lookup yields CDR1 SNHLY and CDR2 FYNNEI. V was pared by 4 bases and J by 0 bases, with 8 bases between. CDR3 in DNA: TGTGCCAGCAGTGGAATAACTAGCACAGATACGCAGTATTTT. Amino acid sequence: CASSGITSTDTQYF.

This clone was seen a handful of times. This rearrangement joins TRBV5-1 to TRBJ2-5, with 11 bases that match TRBD2. CDR3 length: 16 amino acids. The ends lost 4 bases at V and 4 bases at J; junction bases unmatched: 9. CDR1 and CDR2 (germline): SGHRS, YFSETQ. CDR3 nucleotides: TGCGCCAGCAGCCCCACACTAGCGGGAGTAGGAGAGACCCAGTACTTC. This translates into CASSPTLAGVGETQYF.

This clone was observed a handful of times. This chain connects TRBV19 to TRBJ1-1; a weak D match, TRBD1 (5 bases). V was cut by 3 bases and J by 3 bases, with 17 bases left in between. CDR1 is LNHDA and CDR2 is SQIVND in the germline V gene (reference sequence). The CDR3 loop spans 16 amino acids. CDR3 region: CASSIEAGLLDTEAFF. CDR3 coding DNA: TGTGCCAGTAGTATTGAGGCAGGGCTGTTAGACACTGAAGCTTTCTTT. Based on the CDR3 plus reference TRBV19 and TRBJ1-1, the full variable domain is DGGITQSPKYLFRKEGQNVTLSCEQNLNHDAMYWYRQDPGQGLRLIYYSQIVNDFQKGDIAEGYSVSREKKESFPLTVTSAQKNPTAFYLCASSIEAGLLDTEAFFGQGTRLTVV.

CDR3 DNA sequence: TGTGCCACCAGACGGTTACAGGGCTCCTACAATGAGCAGTTCTTC. Protein sequence: CATRRLQGSYNEQFF. The chain has TRBV2 and TRBJ2-1; D is perhaps TRBD1 (6 bases). CDR1 and CDR2 from the germline V gene are SNHLY and FYNNEI. This CDR3 spans 15 amino acids. V shed 10 bases and J shed 0 bases, with 16 bases lying between them.